The following is a T cell receptor (beta chain) sequence with its context. Its cognate antigen is unknown. The data are from a study of blood T cells in healthy people across ages. Through a sample-barcoded 5' primer and a J-beta primer mix, a second PCR was run for roughly 6 to 11 cycles. Every cDNA was tagged by a template-switch adaptor with 12 random nucleotides. TCRdb re-called the 5' RACE reads through MiXCR, storing one row per CDR3 protein. The profile shows 1,800,000 or so distinct CDR3 sequences, about two fifths of them singletons. General study findings and limits: Researchers deemed the diversity estimates from one million T cells underestimates. Changes seen in expanded clonotypes were possibly confounded by donor CMV status left unknown.

The CDR3 is made up of 14 amino acids. V gave up 2 bases and J gave up 2 bases, with 9 bases separating them. CDR1 and CDR2 from the germline V gene are SGHVS and FNYEAQ. A minimum of 7 million PBMCs was isolated per sample. The genes are TRBV7-6 and TRBJ1-2; D may be TRBD1 (5 bases). The sample was blood. This clonotype was obtained from a human donor in good health. The CDR3 spells CASSLLAGNYGYTF. CDR3 bases: TGTGCCAGCAGCTTATTGGCAGGGAACTATGGCTACACCTTC.